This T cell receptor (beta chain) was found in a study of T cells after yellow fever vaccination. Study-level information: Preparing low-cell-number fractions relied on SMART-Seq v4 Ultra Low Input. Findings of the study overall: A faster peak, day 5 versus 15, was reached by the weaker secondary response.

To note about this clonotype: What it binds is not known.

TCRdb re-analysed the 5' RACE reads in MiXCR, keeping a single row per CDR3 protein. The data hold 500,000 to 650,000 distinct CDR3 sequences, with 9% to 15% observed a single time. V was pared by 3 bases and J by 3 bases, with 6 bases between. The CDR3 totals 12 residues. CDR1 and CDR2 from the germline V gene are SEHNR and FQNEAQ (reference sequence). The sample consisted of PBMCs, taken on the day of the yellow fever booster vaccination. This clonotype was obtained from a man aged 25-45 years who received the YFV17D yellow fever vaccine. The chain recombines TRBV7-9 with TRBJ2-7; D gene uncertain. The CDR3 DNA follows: TGTGCCAGCAGCTTTGAGTTCTACGAGCAGTACTTC. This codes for CASSFEFYEQYF.